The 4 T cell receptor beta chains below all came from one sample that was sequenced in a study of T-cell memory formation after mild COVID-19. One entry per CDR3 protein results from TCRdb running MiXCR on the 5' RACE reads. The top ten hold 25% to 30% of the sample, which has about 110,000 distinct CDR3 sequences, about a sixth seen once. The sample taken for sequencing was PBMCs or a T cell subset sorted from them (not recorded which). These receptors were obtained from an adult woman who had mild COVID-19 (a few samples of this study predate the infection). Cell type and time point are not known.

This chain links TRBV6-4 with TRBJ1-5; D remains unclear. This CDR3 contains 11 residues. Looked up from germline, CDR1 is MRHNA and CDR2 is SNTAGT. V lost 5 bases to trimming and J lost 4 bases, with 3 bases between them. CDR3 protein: CASSPNQPQHF. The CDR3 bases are TGTGCCAGCAGTCCTAATCAGCCCCAGCATTTT.

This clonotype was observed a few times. The CDR3, as DNA: TGTGCCAGCAGCTCTGCCGGGACGGTCAACACTGAAGCTTTCTTT. Its translation: CASSSAGTVNTEAFF. The J gene is TRBJ1-1, the V gene TRBV7-9, with D tentatively TRBD1 (5 bases). Germline V CDR1 and CDR2: SEHNR, FQNEAQ (reference sequence). The CDR3 has 15 residues. The V gene lost 4 bases and the J gene lost 2 bases, with 14 bases spanning the gap.

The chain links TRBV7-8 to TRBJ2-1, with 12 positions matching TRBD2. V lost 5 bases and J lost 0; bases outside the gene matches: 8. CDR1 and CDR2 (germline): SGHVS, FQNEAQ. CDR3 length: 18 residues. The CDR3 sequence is CASSPGTSGLSSYNEQFF. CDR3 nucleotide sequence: TGTGCCAGCAGCCCAGGGACTAGCGGGTTGAGCTCCTACAATGAGCAGTTCTTC.

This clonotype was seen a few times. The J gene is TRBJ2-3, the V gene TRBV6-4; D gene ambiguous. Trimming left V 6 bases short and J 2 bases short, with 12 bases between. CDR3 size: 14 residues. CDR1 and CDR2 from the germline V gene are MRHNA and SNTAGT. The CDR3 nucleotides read TGTGCCAGCAGAAGGACGGCCACCACAGATACGCAGTATTTT. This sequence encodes CASRRTATTDTQYF.